Listed below are T cell receptor beta chains from one sample, sequenced in a study of shared clonotypes between healthy human individuals. Sequencing used immunoSEQ multiplex PCR; TCRdb keeps in-frame clones, though not all of them. The top ten clones hold about 1.1% of a sample with about 2 million clones, about 95% of them seen once. Sequences were obtained from naive CD8+ T cells sorted from blood. These receptors all stem from a young man in good health. The CDR3 runs from the conserved cysteine through the conserved F or W. The order of the fields is V gene, J gene, clone size, D gene, CDR3 protein, CDR3 DNA. The D gene is left open where the match is weak. Not all rows give a size; the values are once, few, many and, for expanded clones, a class.

V: TRBV7-8; J: TRBJ2-3; size: NA; D: TRBD1; CDR3: CASSFNPGQRTDTQYF; DNA: TGTGCCAGCAGCTTCAATCCGGGACAGAGAACAGATACGCAGTATTTT
V: TRBV6-1; J: TRBJ2-7; size: NA; D: NA; CDR3: CASAQPRYEQYF; DNA: TGTGCCAGCGCACAGCCACGCTACGAGCAGTACTTC
V: TRBV10-3; J: TRBJ2-7; size: NA; D: NA; CDR3: CAISVGRGSYEQYF; DNA: TGTGCCATCAGTGTGGGGCGGGGCTCCTACGAGCAGTACTTC
V: TRBV27; J: TRBJ1-1; size: NA; D: NA; CDR3: CASSLTGTTEAFF; DNA: TGTGCCAGCAGTTTAACAGGGACCACTGAAGCTTTCTTT
V: TRBV9; J: TRBJ1-2; size: NA; D: TRBD1; CDR3: CASSVTGTGVYTF; DNA: TGTGCCAGCAGCGTAACCGGGACAGGGGTCTACACCTTC
V: TRBV27; J: TRBJ2-2; size: NA; D: NA; CDR3: CASSLIGNTGELFF; DNA: TGTGCCAGCAGTTTAATAGGGAACACCGGGGAGCTGTTTTTT
V: TRBV7-8; J: TRBJ2-3; size: NA; D: TRBD1; CDR3: CASSLVTGGSTDTQYF; DNA: TGTGCCAGCAGCTTAGTTACAGGGGGGAGCACAGATACGCAGTATTTT
V: TRBV11-3; J: TRBJ2-7; size: NA; D: TRBD1; CDR3: CASSVTGGEQYF; DNA: TGTGCCAGCAGCGTAACAGGGGGTGAGCAGTACTTC
V: TRBV15; J: TRBJ2-2; size: NA; D: NA; CDR3: CATSTRNTGELFF; DNA: TGTGCCACCAGCACGCGGAACACCGGGGAGCTGTTTTTT
V: TRBV7-9; J: TRBJ1-4; size: NA; D: NA; CDR3: CASSPGITNEKLFF; DNA: TGTGCCAGCAGCCCAGGGATTACTAATGAAAAACTGTTTTTT
V: TRBV5-6; J: TRBJ1-5; size: NA; D: NA; CDR3: CASSLLGVSNQPQHF; DNA: TGTGCCAGCAGCTTGTTAGGGGTAAGCAATCAGCCCCAGCATTTT
V: TRBV7-9; J: TRBJ2-7; size: NA; D: NA; CDR3: CASSPGEGTSSYEQYF; DNA: TGTGCCAGCAGCCCCGGAGAGGGTACAAGCTCCTACGAGCAGTACTTC
V: TRBV14; J: TRBJ2-1; size: NA; D: TRBD2; CDR3: CASTNGLAGYNEQFF; DNA: TGTGCCAGCACGAACGGACTAGCGGGTTACAATGAGCAGTTCTTC
V: TRBV7-9; J: TRBJ2-3; size: NA; D: NA; CDR3: CASSPGPFQYF; DNA: TGTGCCAGCAGCCCGGGGCCTTTCCAGTATTTT
V: TRBV7-8; J: TRBJ1-4; size: NA; D: TRBD1; CDR3: CASSRPGTGATNEKLFF; DNA: TGTGCCAGCAGCCGTCCCGGGACAGGGGCAACTAATGAAAAACTGTTTTTT
V: TRBV5-6; J: TRBJ2-2; size: NA; D: NA; CDR3: CASSLGGLTGELFF; DNA: TGTGCCAGCAGCTTAGGAGGGCTCACCGGGGAGCTGTTTTTT
V: TRBV9; J: TRBJ2-3; size: NA; D: NA; CDR3: CASSVVTGDTQYF; DNA: TGTGCCAGCAGCGTAGTAACTGGAGATACGCAGTATTTT
V: TRBV4-1; J: TRBJ1-6; size: NA; D: NA; CDR3: CASSQETGSGSPLHF; DNA: TGCGCCAGCAGCCAAGAGACGGGGTCGGGGTCACCCCTCCACTTT
V: TRBV15; J: TRBJ1-3; size: NA; D: TRBD1; CDR3: CATSRTRDSLDSSGNTIYF; DNA: TGTGCCACCAGCAGAACACGGGACAGCCTCGACAGCTCTGGAAACACCATATATTTT
V: TRBV2; J: TRBJ2-7; size: NA; D: TRBD1; CDR3: CASTEMVTGGSYEQYF; DNA: TGTGCCAGCACCGAGATGGTTACAGGGGGATCCTACGAGCAGTACTTC
V: TRBV6-5; J: TRBJ2-7; size: NA; D: TRBD2; CDR3: CASILAGGSYEQYF; DNA: TGTGCCAGCATCTTAGCGGGGGGCTCCTACGAGCAGTACTTC
V: TRBV19; J: TRBJ1-5; size: NA; D: NA; CDR3: CASSIDVENQPQHF; DNA: TGTGCCAGTAGTATAGATGTTGAGAATCAGCCCCAGCATTTT
V: TRBV6-5; J: TRBJ1-5; size: once; D: NA; CDR3: CASSPGTGNQPQHF; DNA: TGTGCCAGCAGTCCCGGGACGGGCAATCAGCCCCAGCATTTT
V: TRBV28; J: TRBJ2-2; size: NA; D: NA; CDR3: CASSPGQNTGELFF; DNA: TGTGCCAGCAGTCCGGGACAGAACACCGGGGAGCTGTTTTTT
V: TRBV27; J: TRBJ1-4; size: NA; D: TRBD1; CDR3: CASSSTGTGHLKLFF; DNA: TGTGCCAGCAGTTCCACCGGGACAGGGCATTTAAAACTGTTTTTT
V: TRBV30; J: TRBJ1-6; size: NA; D: TRBD1; CDR3: CAWSRDRDNSPLHF; DNA: TGTGCCTGGAGTAGGGACAGGGACAATTCACCCCTCCACTTT
V: TRBV4-1; J: TRBJ1-3; size: NA; D: TRBD1; CDR3: CASSLDRGLGNTIYF; DNA: TGCGCCAGCAGCCTCGACAGGGGGCTAGGAAACACCATATATTTT
V: TRBV7-9; J: TRBJ1-5; size: NA; D: TRBD1; CDR3: CASSSNLQGARGKPQHF; DNA: TGTGCCAGCAGCTCGAACCTACAGGGGGCGCGTGGTAAGCCCCAGCATTTT
V: TRBV19; J: TRBJ1-1; size: NA; D: NA; CDR3: CASSIGPRVETEAFF; DNA: TGTGCCAGTAGTATAGGGCCTCGGGTGGAGACTGAAGCTTTCTTT
V: TRBV7-8; J: TRBJ2-6; size: NA; D: TRBD1; CDR3: CASSSPGTVFSGANVLTF; DNA: TGTGCCAGCAGCTCCCCCGGGACAGTGTTTTCTGGGGCCAACGTCCTGACTTTC
V: TRBV27; J: TRBJ2-5; size: NA; D: NA; CDR3: CASSFGFRETQYF; DNA: TGTGCCAGCAGTTTTGGTTTTAGGGAGACCCAGTACTTC
V: TRBV5-1; J: TRBJ2-7; size: NA; D: NA; CDR3: CASRADSLPYEQYF; DNA: TGCGCCAGCAGAGCCGACAGCCTACCCTACGAGCAGTACTTC
V: TRBV28; J: TRBJ2-5; size: few; D: TRBD1; CDR3: CASSRRQGFKETQYF; DNA: TGTGCCAGCAGCCGCCGACAGGGTTTTAAAGAGACCCAGTACTTC
V: TRBV9; J: TRBJ2-5; size: NA; D: NA; CDR3: CASSEGNGMTQYF; DNA: TGTGCCAGCAGCGAGGGGAATGGTATGACCCAGTACTTC
V: TRBV28; J: TRBJ2-7; size: NA; D: NA; CDR3: CASSLVAGPEQYF; DNA: TGTGCCAGCAGTTTAGTGGCAGGGCCCGAGCAGTACTTC
V: TRBV7-2; J: TRBJ2-1; size: NA; D: NA; CDR3: CASSPNPPRGNEQFF; DNA: TGTGCCAGCAGCCCCAACCCCCCGAGGGGCAATGAGCAGTTCTTC
V: TRBV19; J: TRBJ2-5; size: NA; D: NA; CDR3: CASSGLRGETQYF; DNA: TGTGCCAGTAGTGGGCTCAGGGGAGAGACCCAGTACTTC
V: TRBV29-1; J: TRBJ2-7; size: NA; D: NA; CDR3: CSVARDIPYEQYF; DNA: TGCAGCGTTGCACGGGACATTCCCTACGAGCAGTACTTC
V: TRBV2; J: TRBJ2-7; size: NA; D: NA; CDR3: CASSEGHPSGGYEQYF; DNA: TGTGCCAGCAGTGAGGGACACCCATCCGGGGGCTACGAGCAGTACTTC
V: TRBV7-9; J: TRBJ1-2; size: NA; D: TRBD1; CDR3: CASSKTGDDGYTF; DNA: TGTGCCAGCAGCAAGACAGGGGATGATGGCTACACCTTC
V: TRBV27; J: TRBJ1-5; size: NA; D: NA; CDR3: CASSPAWGSNQPQHF; DNA: TGTGCCAGCAGTCCCGCGTGGGGGAGCAATCAGCCCCAGCATTTT
V: TRBV7-9; J: TRBJ1-3; size: NA; D: NA; CDR3: CASSADSNSGNTIYF; DNA: TGTGCCAGCAGCGCCGACAGTAACTCTGGAAACACCATATATTTT
V: TRBV4-3; J: TRBJ2-3; size: NA; D: NA; CDR3: CASSQDPPSGESDTQYF; DNA: TGCGCCAGCAGCCAAGATCCCCCCTCCGGGGAATCAGATACGCAGTATTTT
V: TRBV7-6; J: TRBJ2-1; size: once; D: NA; CDR3: CASSLDRTRGNEQFF; DNA: TGTGCCAGCAGCTTAGATAGGACACGCGGAAATGAGCAGTTCTTC
V: TRBV11-2; J: TRBJ2-1; size: NA; D: TRBD2; CDR3: CASSHGVAGVMWNEQFF; DNA: TGTGCCAGCAGCCACGGAGTAGCGGGAGTCATGTGGAATGAGCAGTTCTTC
V: TRBV28; J: TRBJ2-7; size: NA; D: NA; CDR3: CASSPGVYSYEQYF; DNA: TGTGCCAGCAGTCCCGGGGTATACTCCTACGAGCAGTACTTC
V: TRBV4-1; J: TRBJ2-7; size: NA; D: TRBD1; CDR3: CASSFGLSGQEFYEQYF; DNA: TGCGCCAGCAGCTTTGGACTATCGGGACAGGAGTTTTACGAGCAGTACTTC
V: TRBV2; J: TRBJ2-5; size: NA; D: NA; CDR3: CASSDPGAGRETQYF; DNA: TGTGCCAGCAGTGACCCGGGGGCGGGTCGGGAGACCCAGTACTTC
V: TRBV7-8; J: TRBJ1-2; size: NA; D: NA; CDR3: CASSLLQGLYGYTF; DNA: TGTGCCAGCAGCTTACTACAGGGCCTCTATGGCTACACCTTC
V: TRBV21-1; J: TRBJ2-7; size: few; D: NA; CDR3: CASSERSQDPSYEQYF; DNA: TGTGCCAGCAGCGAAAGGTCGCAGGACCCCTCCTACGAGCAGTACTTC
V: TRBV30; J: TRBJ1-2; size: NA; D: NA; CDR3: CAWSPGGNYGYTF; DNA: TGTGCCTGGAGCCCCGGGGGTAACTATGGCTACACCTTC
V: TRBV4-1; J: TRBJ2-7; size: NA; D: TRBD1; CDR3: CASSPRTGGAYEQYF; DNA: TGCGCCAGCAGCCCGAGGACAGGGGGCGCCTACGAGCAGTACTTC
V: TRBV15; J: TRBJ1-4; size: NA; D: NA; CDR3: CATSRGGENEKLFF; DNA: TGTGCCACCAGCAGAGGGGGTGAAAATGAAAAACTGTTTTTT
V: TRBV7-9; J: TRBJ2-7; size: NA; D: NA; CDR3: CASSFPLAPLEQYF; DNA: TGTGCCAGCAGCTTTCCCCTTGCGCCCTTGGAGCAGTACTTC
V: TRBV5-1; J: TRBJ2-7; size: NA; D: TRBD1; CDR3: CASSPDPTGNYEQYF; DNA: TGCGCCAGCAGCCCTGACCCGACAGGGAACTACGAGCAGTACTTC
V: TRBV30; J: TRBJ2-5; size: NA; D: NA; CDR3: CAWSVLSSLETQYF; DNA: TGTGCCTGGAGTGTACTCAGCAGCCTAGAGACCCAGTACTTC
V: TRBV7-3; J: TRBJ2-1; size: NA; D: TRBD2; CDR3: CASSLKALGGSSYNEQFF; DNA: TGTGCCAGCAGCTTAAAGGCCTTAGGCGGGAGCTCCTACAATGAGCAGTTCTTC
V: TRBV29-1; J: TRBJ2-1; size: NA; D: NA; CDR3: CSVEDRFRSFEQFF; DNA: TGCAGCGTTGAAGACCGGTTTCGGAGTTTTGAGCAGTTCTTC
V: TRBV27; J: TRBJ2-7; size: NA; D: TRBD1; CDR3: CASSSLRTGISYEQYF; DNA: TGTGCCAGCAGTTCCCTTAGGACAGGGATTTCCTACGAGCAGTACTTC